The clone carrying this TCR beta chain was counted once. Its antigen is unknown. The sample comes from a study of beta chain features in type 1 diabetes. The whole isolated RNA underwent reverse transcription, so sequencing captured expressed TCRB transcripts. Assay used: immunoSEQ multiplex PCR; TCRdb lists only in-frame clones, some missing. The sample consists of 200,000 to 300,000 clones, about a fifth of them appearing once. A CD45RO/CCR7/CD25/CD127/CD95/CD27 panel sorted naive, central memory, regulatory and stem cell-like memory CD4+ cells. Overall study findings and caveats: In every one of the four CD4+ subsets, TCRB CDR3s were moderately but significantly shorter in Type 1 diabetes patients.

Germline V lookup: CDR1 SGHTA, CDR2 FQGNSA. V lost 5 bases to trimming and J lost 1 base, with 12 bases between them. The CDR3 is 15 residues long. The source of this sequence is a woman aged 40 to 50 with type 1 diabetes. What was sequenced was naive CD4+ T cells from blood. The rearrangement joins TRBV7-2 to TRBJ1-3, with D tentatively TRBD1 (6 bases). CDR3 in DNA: TGTGCCAGCAGCACGCAACAGGGTTCTGGAAACACCATATATTTT. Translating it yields CASSTQQGSGNTIYF.